This passage covers 28 T cell receptor beta chains from one sample sequenced in a study of blood T cell repertoires in COVID-19. Repertoires were generated with immunoSEQ multiplex PCR, while TCRdb's copy carries only in-frame clones and drops some. The repertoire includes 200,000 to 250,000 clones, over 75% of them detected once, and approximately 6.1% sits in the top ten. Sequenced: peripheral blood. The receptors derive from a man at least 80 years old with acute or convalescent COVID-19.

The V and J genes are TRBV14 and TRBJ1-2; unclear D gene. CDR3 size: 13 residues. Germline loops: CDR1 SGHDN, CDR2 FVKESK. The germline V and J ends were trimmed by 4 bases and 7 bases, with 13 bases remaining between them. CDR3 DNA sequence: TGTGCCAGCAGCCCCCAACAAATGGCTGGCTACACCTTC. This encodes CASSPQQMAGYTF. The complete variable domain, with remaining parts taken from reference TRBV14 and TRBJ1-2, reads EAGVTQFPSHSVIEKGQTVTLRCDPISGHDNLYWYRRVMGKEIKFLLHFVKESKQDESGMPNNRFLAERTGGTYSTLKVQPAELEDSGVYFCASSPQQMAGYTFGSGTRLTVV.

The chain recombines TRBV5-1 with TRBJ2-7; D might be TRBD2 (5 bases). V was shortened by 1 base and J by 5 bases, with 16 bases between the two germline ends. CDR1 SGHRS and CDR2 YFSETQ come from the germline V gene. This CDR3 comprises 15 residues. CDR3 DNA sequence: TGCGCCAGCAGCTTGACTAGTACCTTCGGGAACGAGCAGTACTTC. It codes for CASSLTSTFGNEQYF. Drawing the rest from reference TRBV5-1 and TRBJ2-7, the complete variable domain is KAGVTQTPRYLIKTRGQQVTLSCSPISGHRSVSWYQQTPGQGLQFLFEYFSETQRNKGNFPGRFSGRQFSNSRSEMNVSTLELGDSALYLCASSLTSTFGNEQYFGPGTRLTVT.

The chain is built from TRBV5-4 and TRBJ2-1; a possible D gene is TRBD2 (5 bases). This CDR3 contains 14 residues. Germline V gives CDR1 SGHNT, CDR2 YYREEE (reference sequence). Trimming stripped 1 base from V and 5 bases from J, with 10 bases between. CDR3 DNA sequence: TGTGCCAGCAGCTTGCCGGACTCTAACAATGAGCAGTTCTTC. Amino acids: CASSLPDSNNEQFF. Full variable domain (remainder filled in from reference TRBV5-4 and TRBJ2-1): ETGVTQSPTHLIKTRGQQVTLRCSSQSGHNTVSWYQQALGQGPQFIFQYYREEENGRGNFPPRFSGLQFPNYSSELNVNALELDDSALYLCASSLPDSNNEQFFGPGTRLTVL.

The chain joins TRBV7-6 to TRBJ1-4; 9 nucleotides line up with TRBD1. Trimming took 5 bases from V and 5 from J; bases not matched to a gene: 3. CDR3 length: 14 amino acids. Germline CDR1 SGHVS, CDR2 FNYEAQ. The CDR3 reads CASSRDRVNEKLFF. The CDR3 nucleotides read TGTGCCAGCAGCCGGGACAGGGTAAATGAAAAACTGTTTTTT.

The chain recombines TRBV2 with TRBJ2-2; weak D call: TRBD1 (6 bases). This CDR3 has 15 amino acids. Looked up from germline, CDR1 is SNHLY and CDR2 is FYNNEI. The V end lost 5 bases, the J end lost 2 bases, and 12 bases lay between the germline ends. CDR3 nucleotides: TGTGCCAGCAGTCCCCGGGACATAAACACCGGGGAGCTGTTTTTT. Translated: CASSPRDINTGELFF.

V and J are TRBV19 and TRBJ1-4, with 11 bases aligning to TRBD1. The V and J ends lost 9 bases and 0 bases, in that order; junction bases with no gene match: 3. The CDR3 is 15 residues long. Germline V gene data show CDR1 as LNHDA and CDR2 as SQIVND (reference sequence). The chain's CDR3 is CASRTGGTTNEKLFF. CDR3 in DNA: TGTGCCAGCAGGACAGGGGGCACAACTAATGAAAAACTGTTTTTT.

The V and J genes are TRBV18 and TRBJ2-7; 7 bases are shared with TRBD2. Germline V gives CDR1 KGHSH, CDR2 LQKENI. This CDR3 is 13 amino acids long. J gave up 5 bases and V 3 bases, and 4 bases lay outside the gene matches. Here the CDR3 reads CASSPPAGHEQYV. In DNA form, the CDR3 reads TGTGCCAGCTCACCGCCAGCGGGACACGAGCAGTACGTC.

The V gene is TRBV7-8, the J gene TRBJ2-5, with 9 nucleotides matching TRBD1. Germline CDR1 and CDR2: SGHVS and FQNEAQ. The CDR3 totals 14 residues. V was clipped by 6 bases and J by 4 bases; unmatched bases: 6. CDR3: CASSRGQGTETQYF. CDR3 bases: TGTGCCAGCAGTAGGGGACAGGGTACAGAGACCCAGTACTTC.

CDR3 sequence (DNA): TGTGCCAGCAGCTTAGGCATCTACGAGCAGTACTTC. Its translation is CASSLGIYEQYF. The V and J genes are TRBV13 and TRBJ2-7; D gene uncertain. Trimming shortened V by 0 bases and J by 3 bases, and 3 bases separated the two germline ends. Germline assignment: CDR1 PRHDT and CDR2 FYEKMQ (reference sequence). This CDR3 is 12 amino acids long.

This clone came up a few times. The gene calls are TRBV12-5 and TRBJ2-5, with TRBD1 matching over 10 bases. Germline CDR1 is LGHNT and CDR2 is FRNRAP. Losses at the gene ends were 0 bases for V and 3 bases for J; bases not matched to a gene: 16. This CDR3 region has 20 residues. The CDR3 region is CASGLVRQGALHKVEETQYF. DNA of the CDR3: TGTGCTAGTGGTTTGGTACGACAGGGGGCGCTTCATAAGGTAGAAGAGACCCAGTACTTC.

This clone was seen once. This sequence joins TRBV24-1 and TRBJ2-3; D is possibly TRBD2 (7 bases). Trimming took 1 base from V and 4 from J, leaving 14 bases between them. This CDR3 is built from 16 residues. Germline CDR1 is KGHDR and CDR2 is SFDVKD. CDR3 in amino acids: CATSDFLQGGSDTQYF. DNA of the CDR3: TGTGCCACCAGTGATTTTCTACAGGGAGGGTCAGATACGCAGTATTTT.

This clone has a single count. The gene calls are TRBV18 and TRBJ2-5; D perhaps matches TRBD1 (6 bases). The ends were cut back, 2 bases at V and 1 base at J, with 8 bases in the middle. The CDR3 spans 14 residues. Germline V CDR1 and CDR2: KGHSH, LQKENI. The CDR3 is CASSPIRGQETQYF. CDR3 bases: TGTGCCAGCTCACCAATCAGGGGCCAAGAGACCCAGTACTTC.

The chain carries TRBV19 and TRBJ2-6; perhaps TRBD1 as D (6 bases). Deletions cut 8 bases from V and 0 bases from J, with 14 bases between. This CDR3 contains 16 residues. Germline loops: CDR1 LNHDA, CDR2 SQIVND (reference sequence). For the CDR3, the DNA is TGTGCCAGTGAACGAGGGGGATTCTCTGGGGCCAACGTCCTGACTTTC. Translation gives CASERGGFSGANVLTF.

The chain has TRBV6-6 and TRBJ1-6; 8 bases map to TRBD1. Germline values: CDR1 MNHNY, CDR2 SVGAGI (reference sequence). CDR3 length: 14 amino acids. The V and J ends lost 5 bases and 7 bases, in that order; junction bases with no gene match: 4. CDR3 amino acids: CASSRDRRNSPLHF. CDR3 sequence (DNA): TGTGCCAGCAGTAGGGACAGGAGGAATTCACCCCTCCACTTT.

The chain has TRBV6-5 and TRBJ2-3; possibly TRBD2 for D (5 bases). The CDR3 consists of 15 residues. Germline CDR1 MNHEY, CDR2 SVGAGI. The V end lost 7 bases, the J end lost 2 bases, and 16 bases lay between the germline ends. CDR3 DNA: TGTGCCAGCATGTCAGGAATCGGGAACACAGATACGCAGTATTTT. Protein sequence: CASMSGIGNTDTQYF.

The rearrangement uses TRBV6-1 and TRBJ1-6; D unresolved. Per germline, CDR1 MNHNS and CDR2 SASEGT. Trimming left V 1 base short and J 7 bases short, with 8 bases between. The CDR3 loop spans 14 amino acids. The CDR3 coding sequence is TGTGCCAGCAGTGAAGGCACAGACAATTCACCCCTCCACTTT. The encoded protein is CASSEGTDNSPLHF.

This rearrangement joins TRBV20-1 to TRBJ2-5, with 7 positions matching TRBD2. This CDR3 is 13 amino acids long. Germline V gene lookup returns CDR1 DFQATT and CDR2 SNEGSKA (reference sequence). V lost 3 bases and J lost 5; bases outside the gene matches: 6. The CDR3 spells CSASAGELETQYF. DNA of the CDR3: TGCAGTGCTAGTGCGGGAGAACTGGAGACCCAGTACTTC.

This chain links TRBV6-5 with TRBJ2-7, with TRBD2 identical over 14 bases. Germline assignment: CDR1 MNHEY and CDR2 SVGAGI. This CDR3 has 13 residues. J gave up 4 bases and V 9 bases, and 2 bases lay outside the gene matches. The CDR3 region is CASWTSGRYEQYF. The CDR3 DNA reads as TGTGCCAGTTGGACTAGCGGGAGGTACGAGCAGTACTTC.

The CDR3 DNA sequence: TGTGCCAGCAGTGGACAGACAGCTACTAATGAAAAACTGTTTTTT. This gives the protein CASSGQTATNEKLFF. The genes are TRBV28 and TRBJ1-4, with D possibly TRBD1 on 6 matching bases. Germline values: CDR1 MDHEN, CDR2 SYDVKM. V lost 5 bases and J 2 bases, leaving 12 bases between the germline ends. This CDR3 region has 15 residues.

This sequence joins TRBV12-3 or TRBV12-4 and TRBJ2-4; weak D call: TRBD2 (6 bases). Trimming cost V 3 bases and J 6 bases, with 6 bases left between them. CDR3 size: 12 residues. CDR3 sequence (DNA): TGTGCCAGCAGTTTGGGGGGAAACATTCAGTACTTC. Its translation: CASSLGGNIQYF.

CDR3 sequence: CASSRSSQNTGELFF. The DNA of the CDR3 is TGTGCCAGCTCACGGTCTAGCCAGAACACCGGGGAGCTGTTTTTT. V is TRBV18 and J is TRBJ2-2; D possibly corresponds to TRBD2 (5 bases). This CDR3 is 15 amino acids long. Trimming cost V 4 bases and J 1 base, with 10 bases left between them. CDR1 is KGHSH and CDR2 is LQKENI in the germline V gene.

The chain combines TRBV28 with TRBJ2-2; TRBD1 matches 9 bases. Losses at the gene ends were 5 bases for V and 5 bases for J; bases not matched to a gene: 6. The CDR3 runs to 15 residues. Germline loops: CDR1 MDHEN, CDR2 SYDVKM. The CDR3 bases are TGTGCCAGCAGTCCCGGGACAGGGTTTACCGGGGAGCTGTTTTTT. Translation gives CASSPGTGFTGELFF.

This clone was recorded once. The chain uses TRBV7-6 and TRBJ1-4; D may be TRBD1 (5 bases). V was trimmed by 0 bases and J by 0 bases, leaving 11 bases between them. The CDR3 loop spans 17 amino acids. Germline CDR1 reads SGHVS; CDR2 reads FNYEAQ. The DNA for the CDR3 is TGTGCCAGCAGCTTAGCGCGGACAAGGGCAACTAATGAAAAACTGTTTTTT. This sequence encodes CASSLARTRATNEKLFF.

This chain connects TRBV6-6 to TRBJ1-3; 7 nucleotides agree with TRBD1. J was trimmed by 2 bases and V by 6 bases; bases with no gene match: 4. The CDR3 spans 14 residues. Germline loops: CDR1 MNHNY, CDR2 SVGAGI (reference sequence). The CDR3 region has the DNA TGTGCCAGCAGGGACACAGGGGCTGGAAACACCATATATTTT. Its protein product is CASRDTGAGNTIYF.

V and J are TRBV10-2 and TRBJ1-1; 9 bases line up with TRBD1. The CDR3 contains 14 residues. Germline V lookup: CDR1 WSHSY, CDR2 SAAADI. Losses at the gene ends were 2 bases for V and 8 bases for J; bases not matched to a gene: 6. In DNA, the CDR3 is TGCGCCAGCAGTGAGAGGACAGGGGCTTTAGAAGCTTTCTTT. This gives the protein CASSERTGALEAFF.

The V call is TRBV5-4, the J call TRBJ2-1; D is perhaps TRBD2 (6 bases). Germline loops: CDR1 SGHNT, CDR2 YYREEE (reference sequence). This CDR3 region has 14 residues. Trimming shortened V by 1 base and J by 6 bases, and 11 bases separated the two germline ends. The chain's CDR3 is CASSLWASANEQFF. CDR3 nucleotide sequence: TGTGCCAGCAGCTTGTGGGCTAGCGCCAATGAGCAGTTCTTC.

The chain is built from TRBV3-1 (or the pseudogene TRBV3-2) and TRBJ1-5; a weak D match, TRBD1 (6 bases). Germline V gives CDR1 LGHDT, CDR2 YNNKEL (reference sequence). This CDR3 contains 14 residues. The V gene lost 4 bases and the J gene lost 3 bases, with 10 bases spanning the gap. The CDR3 spells CASSLQGYNQPQHF. In DNA, the CDR3 is TGTGCCAGCAGCCTACAGGGTTACAATCAGCCCCAGCATTTT.

For the CDR3, the DNA is TGCGCCAGCAGCCACCAACAGGGGAACACTGAAGCTTTCTTT. Translated: CASSHQQGNTEAFF. V usage is TRBV4-3 and J usage is TRBJ1-1, with TRBD1 as a possible D gene (6 bases). This CDR3 has 14 amino acids. The V end was cut by 3 bases, the J end by 1 base, with 9 bases between. CDR1 and CDR2 (germline): LGHNA, YSLEER.